This TCR beta chain derives from a study of blood T cell repertoires in COVID-19. Study-wide background: The United States, Italy and Spain supplied acute and convalescent COVID-19 samples. PBMCs, B-cell-depleted T cells, or T cells were the source of the cDNA or gDNA that made up the material.

Some clones are missing from TCRdb's copy, which holds only in-frame ones; the method was immunoSEQ multiplex PCR. The sample consists of around 220,000 clones, around 85% of them appearing once. Germline CDR1 and CDR2: MNHEY and SMNVEV (reference sequence). Trimming at V came to 6 bases and at J to 7 bases, leaving 12 bases not matched to a gene. This CDR3 region has 15 residues. The source is a human donor in a cohort sampled during active COVID-19. The gene calls are TRBV27 and TRBJ2-7; 10 bases fit TRBD1. The specimen sequenced was peripheral blood. CDR3 sequence reads: CASSLWGQGFGEQYF. CDR3 in DNA: TGTGCCAGCAGCCTCTGGGGACAGGGGTTCGGGGAGCAGTACTTC.